This TCR beta chain was sequenced during a study of T cell changes during pregnancy in multiple sclerosis. The table came from immunoSEQ multiplex PCR; TCRdb's copy has only in-frame clones and leaves some out. The sample holds under 40,000 clones, 75% to 95% seen once. The CDR3 runs 14 residues. The V and J ends lost 3 bases and 5 bases, in that order; junction bases with no gene match: 5. Germline assignment: CDR1 SGHVS and CDR2 FQNEAQ. The chain recombines TRBV7-8 with TRBJ2-5; 8 bases map to TRBD2. This clonotype originated in a female donor with multiple sclerosis, enrolled in a pregnancy study. Sequencing used CD8+ T cells from peripheral blood mononuclear cells, obtained before pregnancy. The CDR3 sequence: CASSLPTGGETQYF. The CDR3 region has the DNA TGTGCCAGCAGCTTGCCTACGGGGGGGGAGACCCAGTACTTC. The whole variable domain, filled in from reference TRBV7-8 and TRBJ2-5, reads GAGVSQSPRYKVAKRGQDVALRCDPISGHVSLFWYQQALGQGPEFLTYFQNEAQLDKSGLPSDRFFAERPEGSVSTLKIQRTQQEDSAVYLCASSLPTGGETQYFGPGTRLLVL.